A single T cell receptor beta chain is shown here with its context. Its specific antigen is unknown. No much larger clonotype is one base removed from it; base qualities were not supplied. This sample is drawn from a study of Tregs in tolerant kidney transplant recipients (dated by TCRdb to about 2019). Regarding the study in general: TCRbeta sequencing was used in the study to identify donor-specific regulatory T cells before combined kidney and bone marrow transplantation, and the identified cells were then tracked after transplant. TCRbeta repertoire sequencing was used in 3 healthy controls to compare several methods for expanding Tregs specific for an allogeneic donor.

The CDR3, from cysteine to phenylalanine, totals 14 residues. Only the CDR3 portion is preserved as DNA: 42 bases, with reading frame beginning at the first base. V and J are truncated by 1 base and 3 bases respectively, leaving an intervening sequence of 9 bases. CDR1 and CDR2, looked up from the germline V gene, are SGHNT and YENEEA. The investigation overall reported the following: Although technical replication error seemed to be minimal, the question of biological reproducibility was not addressed directly. Expanding Tregs with activated donor B cells appeared to identify the most biologically relevant and donor-specific TCRbeta repertoire. The study was constrained by small patient numbers, and validation of the findings is required in larger populations and under other immunosuppression protocols.

For TCRbeta CDR3 sequencing, genomic DNA from the sorted cells was extracted using the QIAGEN DNeasy Blood and Tissue Kit. High-throughput TCRbeta CDR3 sequencing was carried out commercially through immunoSEQ, with PCR amplification with bias correction and internal controls included. On the authors' methods: Unique productive TCRbeta sequences were defined by CDR3 nucleotide sequence where primers matched, otherwise by CDR3 amino acid sequence with Vbeta and Jbeta genes. As a correction for sorting error, sequences shared between sorted populations at a frequency ratio of 2:1 or less were discarded, and the remaining shared sequences were assigned to the higher population. A sequence was defined as donor-reactive if the sequence was expanded at least 5-fold in CFSE-low cells compared with unstimulated cells and had a frequency of at least 0.01% in CFSE-low cells. Repertoire divergence was quantified by Jensen-Shannon divergence calculated from the top 100 TCRbeta sequences ranked by frequency. For any sample with multiple sequencing runs, sorting error was corrected in each run separately before the runs were pooled. TCRdb holds this immuneACCESS table with in-frame rearrangements only. Some clones are missing; in checked studies, unresolved V genes explain under half, and the rest has no known cause. V, J and clone size were drawn from that table, and D and trimming were deduced from the DNA. For this sample there are some 60,000 clones; around 80% appear just once. The ten largest clones represent more than 4.5% of the sample.

Unstimulated Tregs (CD4+CD25+CD127-), CD4+ non-Tregs (CD4+CD25-), CD4 and CD8 cells were FACS-sorted from thawed PBMCs. Blood from healthy controls was obtained either as purchased buffy coats or from healthy volunteers. Healthy control blood was processed to PBMCs by Ficoll density gradient and cryopreserved, and patient PBMCs were collected before and after transplant. This TCR was recovered from a human donor in good health. The sample comprised CD4+ T cells from blood. The sequence is built from TRBV11-3 and TRBJ1-1, with no D gene named confidently. The sequenced DNA: TGTGCCAGCAGCTTAGTATCAGCTTACACTGAAGCTTTCTTT. Protein translation: CASSLVSAYTEAFF.